The 8 T cell receptor beta chains given below trace back to one sample, sequenced in a study of T cells after yellow fever vaccination. TCRdb called the 5' RACE reads again in MiXCR, with one record for every CDR3 protein. Of approximately 550,000 distinct CDR3 sequences listed, 19% are singletons. The sequencing here drew on PBMCs, taken 15 days after the yellow fever booster vaccination. The receptor source for this set is a man aged 25-45 years who received the YFV17D yellow fever vaccine.

V usage is TRBV20-1 and J usage is TRBJ1-1; the D gene is possibly TRBD1 (5 bases). The germline CDR1 and CDR2 sequences are DFQATT and SNEGSKA (reference sequence). There are 11 residues in the CDR3. The V end lost 5 bases, the J end lost 3 bases, and 7 bases lay between the germline ends. CDR3 in DNA: TGCAGTGCTTGGGGGGACACTGAAGCTTTCTTT. Encoded protein: CSAWGDTEAFF.

J is TRBJ2-2 and V is TRBV19; D may correspond to TRBD1 or TRBD2 (5 bases each). The V and J ends lost 5 bases and 2 bases respectively, with 12 bases between them. The CDR3 runs 15 residues. Germline V lookup: CDR1 LNHDA, CDR2 SQIVND (reference sequence). The CDR3 spells CASSWTRGNTGELFF. CDR3 DNA sequence: TGTGCCAGTAGTTGGACGAGGGGAAACACCGGGGAGCTGTTTTTT.

This clonotype was detected a few times. The chain employs TRBV11-2 and TRBJ2-5; tentative D call: TRBD1 (6 bases). Germline loops: CDR1 SGHAT, CDR2 FQNNGV. Between the trimmed V and J ends, which lost 6 bases and 3 bases, there was a span of 8 bases. This CDR3 has 12 amino acids. CDR3 sequence reads: CASRAGEETQYF. The CDR3 DNA reads TGTGCCAGCAGGGCAGGGGAAGAGACCCAGTACTTC.

This clonotype appeared a few times. The rearrangement joins TRBV20-1 to TRBJ1-2, with D possibly TRBD1 on 6 matching bases. Trimming shortened V by 3 bases and J by 11 bases, and 13 bases separated the two germline ends. CDR3 length: 11 amino acids. Germline V gene data show CDR1 as DFQATT and CDR2 as SNEGSKA (reference sequence). The CDR3 sequence: CSASDGGGYTF. The CDR3, as DNA: TGCAGTGCTAGCGATGGAGGGGGATACACCTTC.

The V gene is TRBV25-1, the J gene TRBJ2-1; D unclear. The CDR3 length is 13 residues. Trimming left V 4 bases short and J 9 bases short, with 13 bases between. Germline CDR1 and CDR2: MGHDK and SYGVNS. DNA of the CDR3: TGTGCCAGCAGTGTAGGGAATGAGTGTGAGCAGTTCTTC. Its translation: CASSVGNECEQFF.

This chain links TRBV7-9 with TRBJ1-2, with 8 bases lining up with TRBD1. The V gene's germline CDR1 is SEHNR and CDR2 FQNEAQ (reference sequence). Trimming cost V 4 bases and J 8 bases; bases outside gene matches: 6. The CDR3 is 13 residues long. DNA for the CDR3: TGTGCCAGCAGCTCACCAGACAGGGGAGGCTACACCTTC. Residues: CASSSPDRGGYTF.

The CDR3 DNA reads as TGCGCGTCCCGGGGTCCCCTCAAGACCCAGTACTTC. This encodes CASRGPLKTQYF. The chain employs TRBV29-1 and TRBJ2-5, with D tentatively TRBD2 (5 bases). CDR3 length: 12 residues. CDR1 SQVTM and CDR2 ANQGSEA come from the germline V gene.

This clonotype was detected a few times. The chain is built from TRBV6-2 or TRBV6-3 and TRBJ2-1, with 11 bases aligning to TRBD2. This CDR3 is 13 amino acids long. CDR1 MNHEY and CDR2 SVGEGT come from the germline V gene. Trimming removed 2 bases from V and 12 bases from J; junction bases left unmatched: 3. CDR3 protein: CASSYRLAGGQFF. CDR3 in DNA: TGTGCCAGCAGTTACCGTCTAGCGGGAGGGCAGTTCTTC.